The 4 T cell receptor beta chains listed next were all sequenced from one sample in a study of blood T cell repertoires in COVID-19. Sequencing was performed with immunoSEQ multiplex PCR; in TCRdb, only in-frame clones are kept and a portion is missing. The sample has roughly 330,000 clones, around 87% seen once; the top ten hold approximately 5.3%. Sequenced: PBMCs or T cells enriched from blood (not recorded which). All receptors derive from a young woman who had recovered from COVID-19.

V gene TRBV20-1 combines with J gene TRBJ1-4; D gene unclear. Germline V gene data show CDR1 as DFQATT and CDR2 as SNEGSKA (reference sequence). V was pared by 5 bases and J by 8 bases, with 6 bases between. The CDR3 runs 10 residues. This CDR3 is CSARSEKLFF. The CDR3 region has the DNA TGCAGTGCTCGGTCAGAAAAACTGTTTTTT.

This chain connects TRBV19 to TRBJ1-1; no clear D. The V gene lost 1 base and the J gene lost 10 bases, with 16 bases spanning the gap. Germline CDR1 LNHDA, CDR2 SQIVND (reference sequence). There are 14 residues in the CDR3. The CDR3 sequence is CASSIVAGLDVAFF. DNA for the CDR3: TGTGCCAGTAGTATAGTTGCAGGTTTGGATGTAGCTTTCTTT.

V and J are TRBV19 and TRBJ1-5; tentatively, D is TRBD1 (5 bases). CDR1 and CDR2 (germline): LNHDA, SQIVND (reference sequence). V was pared by 7 bases and J by 1 base, with 14 bases between. This CDR3 contains 15 residues. CDR3 residues: CASIGRGDSNQPQHF. The CDR3 DNA is TGTGCCAGTATAGGTCGGGGGGACAGCAATCAGCCCCAGCATTTT. The full variable domain, in which reference TRBV19 and TRBJ1-5 provide the parts outside the CDR3, is DGGITQSPKYLFRKEGQNVTLSCEQNLNHDAMYWYRQDPGQGLRLIYYSQIVNDFQKGDIAEGYSVSREKKESFPLTVTSAQKNPTAFYLCASIGRGDSNQPQHFGDGTRLSIL.

The rearrangement uses TRBV7-2 and TRBJ1-3; TRBD1 is a possible D gene (6 bases). The germline CDR1 and CDR2 sequences are SGHTA and FQGNSA. The CDR3 spans 17 residues. Trimming left V 4 bases short and J 0 bases short, with 16 bases between. The CDR3 loop is CASSWARDTGSGNTIYF. The CDR3 coding sequence is TGTGCCAGCAGCTGGGCAAGGGACACCGGCTCTGGAAACACCATATATTTT.